This T cell receptor beta chain was sequenced in a study of T cell changes during pregnancy in multiple sclerosis. Clones were read by immunoSEQ multiplex PCR, and TCRdb kept only the in-frame ones, dropping some. The sample consists of some 74,000 clones, roughly 92% of them appearing once. This clone came up once. The CDR3 has 11 amino acids. Per the germline V gene, CDR1 is DFQATT and CDR2 is SNEGSKA (reference sequence). V lost 4 bases, J lost 10 bases, and 11 bases lay in between. The specimen comprised peripheral blood, sampled after pregnancy. This receptor was obtained from a female donor in good health, enrolled as a control in a pregnancy study. The V gene is TRBV20-1, the J gene TRBJ2-1, with D possibly TRBD1 on 5 matching bases. DNA of the CDR3: TGCAGTGCTATACAGGAAGCGGAGCAGTTCTTC. Translated: CSAIQEAEQFF.